This TCR beta chain stems from a study of blood T cell repertoires in COVID-19. The overall study: The origin of the acute and convalescent COVID-19 samples was the United States, Italy and Spain.

Original methodology: Scientists estimated how many nucleated cells there were by amplifying reference gene primers. Profiling relied on immunoSEQ multiplex PCR, and the TCRdb table lists in-frame clones only, not all of them. V and J calls and clone size are those listed in that table; D and trimming were worked out from the DNA. The sample has some 170,000 clones; 80% to 85% are singletons. Germline-derived CDR1 and CDR2 are SGHNT and YYREEE (reference sequence). Trimming cost V 4 bases and J 11 bases, with 21 bases left between them. The CDR3 has 14 amino acids. Sequences were obtained from peripheral blood. This TCR came from a woman of 80 years or more with active or convalescent COVID-19. This chain connects TRBV5-4 to TRBJ1-1; the D gene is possibly TRBD1 (6 bases). CDR3 coding DNA: TGTGCCAGCAGCCCACAGGGTACCCGCGGGTGGGCTTTCTTT. Translating gives CASSPQGTRGWAFF.